The clone carrying this T cell receptor (beta chain) was detected once. CD45RO negativity and positive selection for CCR7 defined naive CD8 cells, a population that excluded terminally differentiated effector memory CD45RA+ cells. The record originates from a study of shared clonotypes between healthy human individuals. The junction had 14 bases not matched to a gene; V was cut back by 2 bases and J by 4 bases. This CDR3 is built from 18 residues. Germline CDR1 SGDLS, CDR2 YYNGEE. Generated by immunoSEQ multiplex PCR, the TCRdb table keeps only in-frame clones and is missing some. Among about 600,000 clones listed, roughly 98% were seen once.

The chain recombines TRBV9 with TRBJ2-3; 9 nucleotides line up with TRBD2. The sequence derives from a young man in good health. The sample consisted of naive CD8+ T cells sorted from blood. The CDR3 DNA reads TGTGCCAGCAGCGTTCCCCTCATGAGTAGCGGGAGCGCAGATACGCAGTATTTT. It encodes CASSVPLMSSGSADTQYF.